This is a list of T cell receptor beta chains from one sample in a study of beta chain features in type 1 diabetes. Data came from immunoSEQ multiplex PCR; TCRdb stores just in-frame clones and leaves some out. The sample shows roughly 250,000 clones, about 10% of them seen only once. Material: naive CD4+ T cells from blood. Receptor source: a woman between 18 and 30 years old in good health. CDR3s include the opening cysteine and the closing phenylalanine or tryptophan. Each record gives: J gene, clone size, D gene, V gene, CDR3 protein, CDR3 DNA. D genes are given only for firm matches. The size of a clone is reported for some rows only, either as once, few or many, or as a class for expanded clones.

>TRBJ1-1|.|TRBD1|TRBV2
CASSAGVGQGNTEAFF
TGTGCCAGCAGTGCGGGGGTTGGACAGGGGAACACTGAAGCTTTCTTT
>TRBJ2-7|few|TRBD1|TRBV11-2
CASSPSGTGGSYEQYF
TGTGCCAGCAGCCCGTCGGGGACAGGGGGTTCCTACGAGCAGTACTTC
>TRBJ2-7|few|.|TRBV5-4
CASSLEPYEQYF
TGTGCCAGCAGCTTAGAGCCCTACGAGCAGTACTTC
>TRBJ2-2|few|.|TRBV6-1
CASSERWRAQRTGELFF
TGTGCCAGCAGTGAGAGATGGAGGGCTCAAAGAACCGGGGAGCTGTTTTTT
>TRBJ1-1|.|TRBD1|TRBV19
CASGRTGGSTEAFF
TGTGCCAGTGGAAGGACAGGGGGTAGCACTGAAGCTTTCTTT
>TRBJ2-5|.|.|TRBV11-2
CASSLEGHRETQYF
TGTGCCAGCAGTCTAGAGGGTCACCGAGAGACCCAGTACTTC
>TRBJ2-4|.|TRBD2|TRBV5-4
CASSPESGGVKNIQYF
TGTGCCAGCAGCCCGGAGTCTGGGGGGGTCAAAAACATTCAGTACTTC
>TRBJ1-5|few|.|TRBV6-5
CASSRGNQPQHF
TGTGCCAGCAGCCGAGGCAATCAGCCCCAGCATTTT
>TRBJ2-4|.|.|TRBV7-2
CASSLGASFKNIQYF
TGTGCCAGCAGCTTAGGAGCTAGCTTCAAAAACATTCAGTACTTC
>TRBJ2-1|.|.|TRBV25-1
CASSDTSRYNEQFF
TGTGCCAGCAGTGACACCTCGAGATACAATGAGCAGTTCTTC
>TRBJ1-4|.|.|TRBV30
CAWSVRINEKLFF
TGTGCCTGGAGCGTCCGTATTAATGAAAAACTGTTTTTT
>TRBJ2-5|many|.|TRBV5-4
CASSSRTEEETQYF
TGTGCCAGCAGTTCAAGGACTGAGGAGGAGACCCAGTACTTC
>TRBJ2-5|few|.|TRBV7-8
CASSLMGLTQYF
TGTGCCAGCAGCCTAATGGGGCTGACCCAGTACTTC
>TRBJ1-5|few|.|TRBV19
CASSIGSRSNQPQHF
TGTGCCAGTAGTATAGGATCGCGTAGCAATCAGCCCCAGCATTTT
>TRBJ1-2|many|.|TRBV4-1
CASSRSQGYGYTF
TGCGCCAGCAGCCGCTCTCAGGGGTATGGCTACACCTTC
>TRBJ1-1|few|.|TRBV4-1
CASRVPRGGSYTEAFF
TGCGCCAGCAGAGTCCCGAGGGGGGGCTCCTACACTGAAGCTTTCTTT
>TRBJ2-1|.|TRBD1|TRBV18
CASSTGQATYNEQFF
TGTGCCAGCTCAACGGGACAGGCGACCTACAATGAGCAGTTCTTC
>TRBJ2-3|few|.|TRBV11-2
CASSLDLRGATDTQYF
TGTGCCAGCAGCTTAGATTTACGGGGGGCGACAGATACGCAGTATTTT
>TRBJ2-1|.|.|TRBV6-1
CASTGGTSYNEQFF
TGTGCCAGCACCGGAGGGACTTCTTACAATGAGCAGTTCTTC
>TRBJ1-3|few|.|TRBV10-2
CASSEAGYGNTIYF
TGCGCCAGCAGTGAAGCGGGTTACGGAAACACCATATATTTT